This entry features one T cell receptor (beta chain) sequence. The target antigen is unknown. The data were obtained in a study of identifying expanded T cells in peripheral blood. Libraries were prepared by immunoSEQ multiplex PCR; TCRdb keeps only in-frame clonotypes and omits some of them. Counted here are about 80,000 clones, 85% to 90% occurring once; the ten biggest clones make up around 7%. Study-level findings and limits: Technical replicates showed roughly 1.2 changed clones; approximately 2 weeks 15 to 20; four weeks 19.

This CDR3 spans 17 amino acids. The source of this sequence is a person between 18 and 69 years old in good health. The gene calls are TRBV21-1 and TRBJ2-3; TRBD1, the table's D call, was not compared with the DNA. TRBV21-1 is annotated as a pseudogene. The specimen sequenced was blood. In DNA form, the CDR3 reads TGTGCCAGCAGCAACGTAGGGGGCGGTTACAAGGCAGATACGCAGTATTTT. It specifies CASSNVGGGYKADTQYF.